This TCR beta chain was obtained from a study of CD8+CD57+ T cells in acquired aplastic anemia. Overall study: Healthy donor sequencing depth: 10 million to 10.8 million CD4+, 11 million to 14 million CD8+ reads.

There are 15 residues in the CDR3. Germline CDR1 and CDR2: ENHRY and SYGVKD. Regarding the study as a whole: It was found that fewer than 35 CD8+ CDR3 sequences were shared between patients and controls. The study found no significant CD8+ Simpson's diversity difference between patients and controls.

Genomic DNA constituted the template upon which TCR beta VDJ and CDR3 profiling was performed. TCRdb reprocessed the reads via MiXCR and lists one record per CDR3 protein. The data contain 400,000 to 450,000 distinct CDR3 sequences, under 80% of them singletons. As concerns this clonotype: Its specificity is unknown. One end of the junction does not line up with germline, which may come from a read error.

Sequenced sample: sorted CD4+, CD8+, or CD8+CD57+ T cells (not recorded which) from PBMCs. The V and J genes are TRBV10-3 and TRBJ2-7; 7 nucleotides line up with TRBD1. The TCR comes from a human donor in good health, serving as a control. DNA of the CDR3: TGTGCCACCAGTGAACAGGGGAACGGCTCCCACGACCAGTACTTC. This gives the protein CATSEQGNGSHDQYF.